The 13 T cell receptor beta chains given below trace back to one sample, sequenced in a study of radiation and T cells in renal cell carcinoma. Here immunoSEQ multiplex PCR was the method, and the copy in TCRdb shows in-frame clones only, minus some. The repertoire includes approximately 43,000 clones, over 80% of them detected once, and 25% to 30% sits in the top ten. The time point: blood 4 weeks post-SBRT, at nephrectomy. Treatment of the sample: 15 Gy SBRT to primary tumor, nephrectomy 4 weeks later. Source: blood, taken from a patient whose treatment included radiotherapy and nephrectomy. The source is a woman aged 70-85 years with renal cell carcinoma.

V usage is TRBV30 and J usage is TRBJ2-7; D not certain. Germline V gives CDR1 GTSNPN, CDR2 SVGIG (reference sequence). Trimming left V 2 bases short and J 3 bases short, with 5 bases between. This CDR3 contains 11 residues. CDR3 DNA: TGTGCCTGGAGTTTGAGCTACGAGCAGTACTTC. It translates to CAWSLSYEQYF.

The genes are TRBV30 and TRBJ2-5; D is possibly TRBD2 (5 bases). CDR1 and CDR2 from the germline V gene are GTSNPN and SVGIG (reference sequence). V lost 3 bases and J 5 bases, leaving 13 bases between the germline ends. This CDR3 is built from 13 residues. The DNA of the CDR3 is TGTGCCTGGAGCGGGAATTATCTGGAGACCCAGTACTTC. Its translation: CAWSGNYLETQYF.

V is TRBV11-3 and J is TRBJ2-2; 11 bases are a match to TRBD2. CDR1 is SGHNT and CDR2 is YENEEA in the germline V gene. With 6 bases clipped from V and 8 bases from J, the junction kept 5 bases outside the gene matches. The CDR3 consists of 14 residues. CDR3 amino acids: CASRRLAGTGELFF. CDR3 in DNA: TGTGCCAGCAGAAGACTAGCGGGAACTGGGGAGCTGTTTTTT.

This sequence joins TRBV5-6 and TRBJ1-2; D gene uncertain. This CDR3 spans 15 amino acids. The V end lost 1 base, the J end lost 4 bases, and 14 bases lay between the germline ends. CDR1 is SGHDT, CDR2 YYEEEE, per germline. The CDR3 coding sequence is TGTGCCAGCAGCTTGTACCTCAGGTTGAGCTATGGCTACACCTTC. Its translation: CASSLYLRLSYGYTF.

This clone occurred a few times. The chain employs TRBV27 and TRBJ1-1, with D perhaps matching TRBD1 (5 bases). V gave up 0 bases and J gave up 5 bases, with 7 bases separating them. This CDR3 comprises 13 residues. Germline V CDR1 and CDR2: MNHEY, SMNVEV (reference sequence). CDR3 in amino acids: CASSLSGGTEAFF. The CDR3 coding sequence is TGTGCCAGCAGTTTATCGGGGGGGACTGAAGCTTTCTTT.

Only a few counts were recorded for this clone. The chain carries TRBV19 and TRBJ2-7, with TRBD2 matching 11 bases. Germline V lookup: CDR1 LNHDA, CDR2 SQIVND (reference sequence). The CDR3 covers 13 residues. V lost 3 bases to trimming and J lost 6 bases; unmatched junction nucleotides: 1. CDR3 loop: CASSIGTSGEQYF. In DNA, the CDR3 is TGTGCCAGTAGTATCGGGACTAGCGGCGAGCAGTACTTC.

This chain uses TRBV7-2 with TRBJ2-3, with 14 bases matching TRBD2. The J segment lost 8 bases and the V segment lost 6 bases, leaving 7 bases of the junction unmatched. Germline V gene lookup returns CDR1 SGHTA and CDR2 FQGNSA. This CDR3 spans 15 amino acids. The CDR3: CASSGTSGGWATQYF. The CDR3 DNA is TGTGCCAGCAGTGGGACTAGCGGGGGTTGGGCTACGCAGTATTTT.

V gene TRBV30 combines with J gene TRBJ1-6, with D tentatively TRBD1 (6 bases). V was cut by 8 bases and J by 0 bases, with 14 bases left in between. Germline-derived CDR1 and CDR2 are GTSNPN and SVGIG (reference sequence). The CDR3 has 15 amino acids. This CDR3 reads CALDQGSSYNSPLHF. As DNA, the CDR3 is TGTGCCCTCGATCAGGGGTCCTCCTATAATTCACCCCTCCACTTT.

This chain joins TRBV5-1 and TRBJ2-6; 8 bases align to TRBD1. The CDR3 has 16 amino acids. V dropped 3 bases and J dropped 4; count of bases not matched to a gene: 6. In germline, CDR1 is SGHRS, CDR2 YFSETQ. The CDR3 DNA follows: TGCGCCAGCAGCTCCAGGGGGCTGGACGGGGCCAACGTCCTGACTTTC. It yields the protein CASSSRGLDGANVLTF.

The chain is built from TRBV7-9 and TRBJ2-1, with 12 positions matching TRBD2. The length of the CDR3 is 15 residues. CDR1 is SEHNR and CDR2 is FQNEAQ in the germline V gene (reference sequence). Trimming took 4 bases from V and 9 from J; bases not matched to a gene: 7. The CDR3 DNA sequence: TGTGCCAGCAGCTCTCTAGCGGGGGGGCCCAGTGAGCAGTTCTTC. The encoded protein is CASSSLAGGPSEQFF. Complete variable domain (other parts from reference TRBV7-9 and TRBJ2-1): DTGVSQNPRHKITKRGQNVTFRCDPISEHNRLYWYRQTLGQGPEFLTYFQNEAQLEKSRLLSDRFSAERPKGSFSTLEIQRTEQGDSAMYLCASSSLAGGPSEQFFGPGTRLTVL.

The V and J genes are TRBV10-3 and TRBJ1-1, with a tentative D call TRBD1 (6 bases). The CDR3 is 14 residues long. Germline V lookup: CDR1 ENHRY, CDR2 SYGVKD. V lost 4 bases and J 2 bases, leaving 11 bases between the germline ends. The CDR3 spells CAISAQGSNTEAFF. DNA for the CDR3: TGTGCCATCAGTGCCCAGGGGTCCAACACTGAAGCTTTCTTT.

Here the CDR3 reads CASSSLAGDYNEQFF. The CDR3 nucleotides read TGTGCCAGCAGCTCGTTAGCGGGAGACTACAATGAGCAGTTCTTC. The genes are TRBV11-2 and TRBJ2-1; TRBD2 agrees at 9 bases. Germline CDR1 and CDR2: SGHAT and FQNNGV. V was pared by 4 bases and J by 3 bases, with 4 bases of the junction left unmatched. This CDR3 is 15 amino acids long.

The genes are TRBV7-6 and TRBJ1-3, with D maybe TRBD1 (5 bases). V gave up 2 bases and J gave up 7 bases, with 12 bases separating them. The CDR3 contains 14 residues. Germline V CDR1 and CDR2: SGHVS, FNYEAQ. The CDR3 here is CASSLRGDYNTIYF. The CDR3 DNA is TGTGCCAGCAGCTTACGCGGGGACTATAACACCATATATTTT.